This record looks at one TCR beta chain sequence and its context. This record belongs to a study of technical replicates of blood from four donors. The repertoire was sequenced with immunoSEQ multiplex PCR; TCRdb's copy has only in-frame clones and lacks some. The sample lists about 59,000 clones, 93% occurring once. Germline values: CDR1 MNHEY, CDR2 SVGAGI. The CDR3 length is 14 residues. The trim removed 5 bases at V and 3 bases at J, leaving 0 bases unmatched. This chain links TRBV6-5 with TRBJ2-2, with 10 bases fitting TRBD2. The clonotype comes from a human donor in good health. Some clones in this sample may be carry-over from other donors' samples. Sequencing input: PBMCs. Written as DNA, the CDR3 is TGTGCCAGCAGTACTAGCGGGGACACCGGGGAGCTGTTTTTT. Protein: CASSTSGDTGELFF.